This TCR beta chain was recovered during a study of T cells in pancreatic ductal adenocarcinoma. Sequenced by immunoSEQ multiplex PCR; TCRdb stores in-frame clones only, minus some. In the table there are fewer than 5,000 clones, around two thirds of which are singletons. To note about this clone: As yet, its antigen is unknown.

No neoadjuvant therapy was given to the selected pancreatic ductal adenocarcinoma patients before their surgery. Study results and limitations: Tumor samples had fewer productive templates and around 7.2-fold fewer unique clonotypes than blood.

The clonotype originates from a human donor with pancreatic ductal adenocarcinoma. Sequenced: pancreatic tumor tissue.

In DNA, the CDR3 is TGTGCCGTGGCTAATCGAGGACACCACCAAGAGACCCAGTACTTC. This translates into CAVANRGHHQETQYF. The V and J genes are TRBV6-6 and TRBJ2-5, with D perhaps matching TRBD1 (5 bases). The V end was cut by 11 bases, the J end by 0 bases, with 19 bases between. This CDR3 contains 15 residues. The germline V gene has CDR1 MNHNY and CDR2 SVGAGI (reference sequence).